Following are 31 T cell receptor beta chains from one sample sequenced in a study of blood T cell repertoires in COVID-19. Only in-frame clones appear in the TCRdb table, and some are missing; sequencing was by immunoSEQ multiplex PCR. The repertoire consists of a few hundred thousand clones, with 85% to 90% occurring once and the leading ten covering roughly 16%. Material: PBMCs or T cells enriched from blood (not recorded which). The receptors were gathered from a man aged 25 to 40 who had been exposed to COVID-19.

V is TRBV2 and J is TRBJ1-4; D might be TRBD1 (5 bases). The germline V and J ends were trimmed by 7 bases and 2 bases, with 11 bases remaining between them. Germline V gene data show CDR1 as SNHLY and CDR2 as FYNNEI. The CDR3 extends over 14 amino acids. The CDR3 nucleotides are TGTGCCAGCACTCGGTGGGGCACTAATGAAAAACTGTTTTTT. Its translation is CASTRWGTNEKLFF.

This sequence joins TRBV7-9 and TRBJ2-1; D is undetermined. V was clipped by 5 bases and J by 10 bases, with 12 bases between them. The CDR3 is 12 residues long. Looked up from germline, CDR1 is SEHNR and CDR2 is FQNEAQ (reference sequence). The CDR3 nucleotides read TGTGCCAGCAGCCCAATTGGCCCCGAGCAGTTCTTC. It is translated as CASSPIGPEQFF.

The chain uses TRBV4-1 and TRBJ2-3; no firm D call. With 4 bases removed from V and 2 bases from J, the gap between germline ends came to 10 bases. CDR3 length: 14 amino acids. Germline V gene data show CDR1 as MGHRA and CDR2 as YSYEKL. Here the CDR3 DNA reads TGCGCCAGCAGCCCCCGACACACCACAGATACGCAGTATTTT. This sequence encodes CASSPRHTTDTQYF.

This clone was observed once. The rearrangement joins TRBV5-1 to TRBJ1-2; 7 positions agree with TRBD1. V was clipped by 2 bases and J by 5 bases; unmatched bases: 3. The CDR3 totals 13 residues. CDR1 is SGHRS and CDR2 is YFSETQ in the germline V gene. The CDR3 loop is CASSLQGQYGYTF. The DNA for the CDR3 is TGCGCCAGCAGCTTACAGGGGCAGTATGGCTACACCTTC.

This clone was seen once. The chain is built from TRBV13 and TRBJ2-7, with D perhaps TRBD1 (6 bases). Trimming cost V 1 base and J 1 base, with 11 bases left between them. The V gene's germline CDR1 is PRHDT and CDR2 FYEKMQ (reference sequence). The CDR3 is made up of 15 amino acids. The CDR3 spells CASSLEKDRSYEQYF. In nucleotides, the CDR3 is TGTGCCAGCAGCTTAGAGAAGGACAGATCCTACGAGCAGTACTTC.

This rearrangement joins TRBV19 to TRBJ2-1, with TRBD2 matching over 9 bases. V gave up 4 bases and J gave up 7 bases; unmatched junction bases: 8. CDR1 and CDR2 (germline): LNHDA, SQIVND (reference sequence). This CDR3 comprises 15 residues. The CDR3 loop reads CASSSGGAVFNEQFF. In DNA, the CDR3 is TGTGCCAGTAGTAGCGGGGGGGCCGTATTTAATGAGCAGTTCTTC.

V and J are TRBV6-5 and TRBJ2-2, with TRBD1 as a possible D gene (6 bases). Between the trimmed V and J ends, which lost 10 bases and 6 bases, there was a span of 21 bases. There are 15 residues in the CDR3. The germline V gene encodes CDR1 MNHEY and CDR2 SVGAGI. Here the CDR3 reads CATLGQGTWAGELFF. The CDR3 DNA follows: TGTGCCACCCTTGGGCAGGGGACATGGGCCGGGGAGCTGTTTTTT.

This rearrangement joins TRBV18 to TRBJ1-4, with 7 bases aligning to TRBD1. The CDR3 totals 15 residues. CDR1 and CDR2 (germline): KGHSH, LQKENI. J lost 7 bases, V lost 6 bases, and 11 bases had no gene match. The CDR3 DNA sequence: TGTGCCAGCTCGTTCCGGGACAGCTTTGTTGAAAAACTGTTTTTT. It specifies CASSFRDSFVEKLFF.

This chain links TRBV5-5 with TRBJ2-7; D ambiguous. With 0 bases removed from V and 0 bases from J, the gap between germline ends came to 7 bases. Per the germline V gene, CDR1 is SGHKS and CDR2 is YYEKEE (reference sequence). The CDR3 extends over 14 amino acids. The CDR3 is CASSLGAGSYEQYF. CDR3 sequence (DNA): TGTGCCAGCAGCTTGGGGGCAGGCTCCTACGAGCAGTACTTC.

The CDR3 loop is CASSDSGTGNSPLHF. The CDR3 DNA sequence: TGTGCCAGCAGTGACTCCGGGACAGGGAACTCACCCCTCCACTTT. The chain employs TRBV25-1 and TRBJ1-6; 9 bases map to TRBD1. The J segment lost 10 bases and the V segment lost 3 bases, leaving 7 bases of the junction unmatched. The CDR3 length is 15 residues. Germline lookup yields CDR1 MGHDK and CDR2 SYGVNS.

The rearrangement uses TRBV4-2 and TRBJ2-3; 9 bases match TRBD2. J was trimmed by 6 bases and V by 1 base; bases with no gene match: 8. The CDR3 runs 16 residues. The germline V gene has CDR1 LGHNA and CDR2 YNFKEQ. This CDR3 reads CASSQGTGLAIDTQYF. The CDR3 nucleotides read TGTGCCAGCAGCCAAGGCACGGGACTAGCCATCGATACGCAGTATTTT.

This chain links TRBV7-7 with TRBJ2-1, with D maybe TRBD1 (6 bases). The ends were cut back, 6 bases at V and 6 bases at J, with 12 bases in the middle. CDR3 length equals 13 residues. CDR1 is SSHAT and CDR2 is FNYEAQ in the germline V gene (reference sequence). In DNA form, the CDR3 reads TGTGCCAGCAGTCTACAGGGTTCCAATGAGCAGTTCTTC. Residues: CASSLQGSNEQFF.

A note on this clone: Other DNA sequences in the sample encode the same CDR3. This chain joins TRBV4-2 and TRBJ2-7; D might be TRBD2 (7 bases). This CDR3 is 15 amino acids long. Per germline, CDR1 LGHNA and CDR2 YNFKEQ. Trimming stripped 0 bases from V and 0 bases from J, with 9 bases between. The CDR3 loop reads CASSQDRGGSYEQYF. The CDR3 nucleotides read TGTGCCAGCAGCCAAGATAGGGGGGGCTCCTACGAGCAGTACTTC.

A word on this clone: A read error may account for a junction end that differs from germline. The rearrangement uses TRBV12-3 or TRBV12-4 and TRBJ1-2, with TRBD1 identical over 8 bases. This CDR3 is 12 amino acids long. In DNA form, the CDR3 reads TGTGCCAGCAACATAAGGCAGGGGGCGCCGGGCTTC. Translated: CASNIRQGAPGF.

The V call is TRBV28, the J call TRBJ2-1, with a weak D call TRBD1 (5 bases). V lost 4 bases and J lost 10, with 14 bases in between. CDR3 length: 13 amino acids. Looked up from germline, CDR1 is MDHEN and CDR2 is SYDVKM. In DNA, the CDR3 is TGTGCCAGCAGTTGGGGCAGTACTCCCGAGCAGTTCTTC. It yields the protein CASSWGSTPEQFF. The full variable domain, rest sourced from reference TRBV28 and TRBJ2-1, is DVKVTQSSRYLVKRTGEKVFLECVQDMDHENMFWYRQDPGLGLRLIYFSYDVKMKEKGDIPEGYSVSREKKERFSLILESASTNQTSMYLCASSWGSTPEQFFGPGTRLTVL.

V usage is TRBV15 and J usage is TRBJ1-1; D might be TRBD1 (5 bases). The CDR3 runs to 14 residues. Trimming pared 0 bases from V and 4 bases from J, leaving 9 bases between. Germline values: CDR1 LNHNV, CDR2 YYDKDF (reference sequence). In nucleotides, the CDR3 is TGTGCCACCAGCAGAGATCAAGGGGTCACTGAAGCTTTCTTT. Its protein product is CATSRDQGVTEAFF.

This sequence joins TRBV7-2 and TRBJ1-6, with 8 bases identical to TRBD1. V lost 3 bases, J lost 5 bases, and 0 bases stayed unmatched. CDR1 and CDR2 (germline): SGHTA, FQGNSA. This CDR3 is built from 14 residues. CDR3 residues: CASSLTGDNSPLHF. The DNA for the CDR3 is TGTGCCAGCAGCTTGACAGGGGATAATTCACCCCTCCACTTT.

The chain carries TRBV6-4 and TRBJ2-3; 8 nucleotides align to TRBD1. The V segment lost 3 bases and the J segment 3 bases; nucleotides outside the gene matches: 5. The CDR3 totals 15 residues. Germline V gene lookup returns CDR1 MRHNA and CDR2 SNTAGT. CDR3 DNA sequence: TGTGCCAGCAGTGAACGGGGGACAGGAACAGATACGCAGTATTTT. It encodes CASSERGTGTDTQYF.

The V and J genes are TRBV19 and TRBJ2-3; 10 bases are a match to TRBD2. Germline values: CDR1 LNHDA, CDR2 SQIVND (reference sequence). The CDR3 totals 16 residues. V dropped 5 bases and J dropped 2; count of bases not matched to a gene: 7. The CDR3 nucleotides read TGTGCCAGTAGTTCTGTAGCGGGGGGTTCCACAGATACGCAGTATTTT. Residues: CASSSVAGGSTDTQYF.

This chain uses TRBV9 with TRBJ2-5, with D possibly TRBD2 on 6 matching bases. The CDR3 length is 15 residues. Germline V CDR1 and CDR2: SGDLS, YYNGEE. Trimming took off 1 base at V and 2 bases at J, with 12 bases between the two ends. The CDR3 protein is CASSVSGGAQETQYF. CDR3 DNA: TGTGCCAGCAGCGTAAGTGGCGGGGCACAAGAGACCCAGTACTTC.

This chain links TRBV7-2 with TRBJ1-6; no firm D call. The CDR3 has 16 amino acids. Germline V lookup: CDR1 SGHTA, CDR2 FQGNSA. V lost 5 bases, J lost 9 bases, and 20 bases lay in between. CDR3 residues: CASSLRYRARGSPLHF. In nucleotides, the CDR3 is TGTGCCAGCAGCCTTAGATATAGGGCCCGGGGTTCACCCCTCCACTTT.

The V gene is TRBV4-3, the J gene TRBJ1-6; a possible D gene is TRBD1 (6 bases). CDR1 is LGHNA and CDR2 is YSLEER in the germline V gene. The germline V and J ends were trimmed by 1 base and 10 bases, with 17 bases remaining between them. The CDR3 is 16 amino acids. The CDR3 DNA is TGCGCCAGCAGCCAAGTATCGGGGGGGCAACGCTCACCCCTCCACTTT. It is translated as CASSQVSGGQRSPLHF.

About this clone itself: The junction departs from the called germline gene at one end, perhaps through a read error. The chain links TRBV2 to TRBJ1-4; no reliable D call. There are 15 residues in the CDR3. In germline, CDR1 is SNHLY, CDR2 FYNNEI. The CDR3 loop reads CASSELAVANEKLFF. The CDR3 DNA reads as TGTGCCAGCAGTGAGCTAGCAGTAGCTAATGAAAAGCTGTTTTTT.

The chain recombines TRBV21-1 with TRBJ2-5; the table's D gene call, TRBD1, was not cross checked with the DNA. TRBV21-1 is reported as a pseudogene. The CDR3 spans 15 residues. In DNA form, the CDR3 reads TGTGCCAGCAGCCTCGGACAGGGGTCGGGTGAGACCCAGTACTTC. Protein product: CASSLGQGSGETQYF.

The chain uses TRBV5-1 and TRBJ2-3, with 14 bases that match TRBD2. Trimming cost V 4 bases and J 3 bases; bases outside gene matches: 10. This CDR3 is built from 18 residues. CDR1 is SGHRS, CDR2 YFSETQ, per germline. CDR3 sequence: CASSGGLAGGRGTDTQYF. CDR3 DNA: TGCGCCAGCAGCGGAGGACTAGCGGGGGGACGAGGTACAGATACGCAGTATTTT.

The chain recombines TRBV19 with TRBJ1-2; D unclear. CDR1 LNHDA and CDR2 SQIVND come from the germline V gene (reference sequence). Deletions cut 10 bases from V and 7 bases from J, with 16 bases between. The CDR3 has 12 amino acids. In DNA, the CDR3 is TGTGCCACTGATACTGAGTCCCTTGGCTACACCTTC. It codes for CATDTESLGYTF.

V and J are TRBV10-2 and TRBJ1-3; 8 bases map to TRBD1. Germline-derived CDR1 and CDR2 are WSHSY and SAAADI. The CDR3 extends over 12 amino acids. CDR3 nucleotides: TGCGCTACCGGGACAGGCGGAAACACCATATATTTT. It codes for CATGTGGNTIYF.

This rearrangement joins TRBV19 to TRBJ1-6, with a possible D match to TRBD1 (5 bases). The V and J ends lost 1 base and 8 bases respectively, with 12 bases between them. In germline, CDR1 is LNHDA, CDR2 SQIVND (reference sequence). The CDR3 covers 15 residues. The DNA of the CDR3 is TGTGCCAGTAGTATAGTCGGCCTCAGGGATTCACCCCTCCACTTT. This gives the protein CASSIVGLRDSPLHF.

In its sample, this clone was seen many times. The CDR3 DNA is TGTGCCAGCAGCCAAGGAATAGGGAGGGCCAATGAGCAGTTCTTC. Translated, it gives CASSQGIGRANEQFF. The V gene is TRBV4-2, the J gene TRBJ2-1, with TRBD2 identical over 7 bases. The CDR3 runs 15 residues. Germline CDR1 LGHNA, CDR2 YNFKEQ. V gave up 1 base and J gave up 6 bases; unmatched junction bases: 6.

J is TRBJ1-5 and V is TRBV6-2 or TRBV6-3; tentative D call: TRBD1 (6 bases). Germline CDR1 is MNHEY and CDR2 is SVGEGT. The CDR3 has 16 residues. Trimming removed 2 bases at V and 3 bases at J, with 14 bases between. CDR3 bases: TGTGCCAGCAGTTACGGGACAAACCAGATCAATCAGCCCCAGCATTTT. Amino acid sequence: CASSYGTNQINQPQHF.

The V call is TRBV4-3, the J call TRBJ2-6; a weak D match, TRBD1 (5 bases). This CDR3 contains 17 residues. CDR1 is LGHNA and CDR2 is YSLEER in the germline V gene. V was cut by 0 bases and J by 2 bases, with 11 bases left in between. The CDR3 nucleotides read TGCGCCAGCAGCCAAGACTCAGGGTCCCCTGGGGCCAACGTCCTGACTTTC. This codes for CASSQDSGSPGANVLTF.